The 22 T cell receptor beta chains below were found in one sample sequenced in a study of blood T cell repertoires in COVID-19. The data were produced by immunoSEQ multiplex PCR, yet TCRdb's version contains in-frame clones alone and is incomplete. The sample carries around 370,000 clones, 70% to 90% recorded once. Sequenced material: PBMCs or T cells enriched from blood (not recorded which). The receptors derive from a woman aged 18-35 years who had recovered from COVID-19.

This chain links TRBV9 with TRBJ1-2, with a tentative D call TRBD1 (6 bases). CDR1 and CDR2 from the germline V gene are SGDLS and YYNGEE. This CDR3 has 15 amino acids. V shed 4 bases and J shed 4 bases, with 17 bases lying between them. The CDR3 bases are TGTGCCAGCAGCCCTAATGCAGGGGATTTCTATGGCTACACCTTC. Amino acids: CASSPNAGDFYGYTF.

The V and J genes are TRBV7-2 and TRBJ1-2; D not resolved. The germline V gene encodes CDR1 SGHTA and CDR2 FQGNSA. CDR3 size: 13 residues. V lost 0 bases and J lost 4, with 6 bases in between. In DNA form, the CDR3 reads TGTGCCAGCAGCTTAGCGGGCCTCTATGGCTACACCTTC. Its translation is CASSLAGLYGYTF.

The CDR3 DNA follows: TGTGCCAGCAGCGAGGGACAGGGTCAGTACAATGAGCAGTTCTTC. Translation gives CASSEGQGQYNEQFF. The chain carries TRBV9 and TRBJ2-1, with 9 bases matching TRBD1. CDR1 is SGDLS and CDR2 is YYNGEE in the germline V gene. With 3 bases clipped from V and 4 bases from J, the junction kept 5 bases outside the gene matches. This CDR3 has 15 residues.

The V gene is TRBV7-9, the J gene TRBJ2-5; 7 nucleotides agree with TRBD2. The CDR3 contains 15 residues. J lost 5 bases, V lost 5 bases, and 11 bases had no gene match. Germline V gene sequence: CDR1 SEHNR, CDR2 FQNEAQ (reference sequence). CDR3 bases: TGTGCCAGCAGCCGATCGTCGTTGGGGGGGGAGACCCAGTACTTC. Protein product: CASSRSSLGGETQYF.

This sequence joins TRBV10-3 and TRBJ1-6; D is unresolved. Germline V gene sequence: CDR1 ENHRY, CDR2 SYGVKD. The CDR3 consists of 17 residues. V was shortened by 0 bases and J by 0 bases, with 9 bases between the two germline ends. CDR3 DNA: TGTGCCATCAGTGAGTCATGGGAGAGCTCCTATAATTCACCCCTCCACTTT. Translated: CAISESWESSYNSPLHF.

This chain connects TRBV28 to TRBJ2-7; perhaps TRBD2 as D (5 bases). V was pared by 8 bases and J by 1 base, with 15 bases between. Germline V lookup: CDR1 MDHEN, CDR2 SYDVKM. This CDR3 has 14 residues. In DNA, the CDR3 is TGTGCCAGCGGCGCCCGGCCGGGGTCCTACGAGCAGTACTTC. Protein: CASGARPGSYEQYF.

The CDR3 DNA follows: TGCGCCAGCAGCACCCGACAGGGGGCTCGTGGCACTGAAGCTTTCTTT. Its protein product is CASSTRQGARGTEAFF. V is TRBV5-1 and J is TRBJ1-1; TRBD1 matches at 10 bases. V lost 4 bases and J lost 4; bases outside the gene matches: 10. This CDR3 is built from 16 residues. Germline CDR1 SGHRS, CDR2 YFSETQ.

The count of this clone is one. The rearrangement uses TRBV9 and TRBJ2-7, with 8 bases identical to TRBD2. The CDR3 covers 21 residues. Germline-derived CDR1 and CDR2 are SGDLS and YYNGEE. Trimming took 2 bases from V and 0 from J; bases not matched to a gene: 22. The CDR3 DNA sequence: TGTGCCAGCAGCGTCCGGAATCGAATTAGCGGGGCCCAAAGGAGCTCCTACGAGCAGTACTTC. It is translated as CASSVRNRISGAQRSSYEQYF. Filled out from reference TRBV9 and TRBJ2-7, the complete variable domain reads DSGVTQTPKHLITATGQRVTLRCSPRSGDLSVYWYQQSLDQGLQFLIQYYNGEERAKGNILERFSAQQFPDLHSELNLSSLELGDSALYFCASSVRNRISGAQRSSYEQYFGPGTRLTVT.

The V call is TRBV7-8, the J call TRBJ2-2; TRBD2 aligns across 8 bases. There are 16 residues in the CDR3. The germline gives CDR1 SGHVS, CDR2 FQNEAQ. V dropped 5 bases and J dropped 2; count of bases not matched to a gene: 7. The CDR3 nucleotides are TGTGCCAGCAGCACTCGGACTAGCCCTAACACCGGGGAGCTGTTTTTT. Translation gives CASSTRTSPNTGELFF. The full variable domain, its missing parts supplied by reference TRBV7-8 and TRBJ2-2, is GAGVSQSPRYKVAKRGQDVALRCDPISGHVSLFWYQQALGQGPEFLTYFQNEAQLDKSGLPSDRFFAERPEGSVSTLKIQRTQQEDSAVYLCASSTRTSPNTGELFFGEGSRLTVL.

The CDR3: CASSAEGAGGNYGYTF. CDR3 DNA: TGTGCCAGCAGCGCCGAAGGAGCAGGGGGTAACTATGGCTACACCTTC. The chain is built from TRBV11-3 and TRBJ1-2; the match to TRBD1 covers 7 bases. Germline CDR1 SGHNT, CDR2 YENEEA. The CDR3 is 16 residues long. The J segment lost 1 base and the V segment lost 5 bases, leaving 10 bases of the junction unmatched.

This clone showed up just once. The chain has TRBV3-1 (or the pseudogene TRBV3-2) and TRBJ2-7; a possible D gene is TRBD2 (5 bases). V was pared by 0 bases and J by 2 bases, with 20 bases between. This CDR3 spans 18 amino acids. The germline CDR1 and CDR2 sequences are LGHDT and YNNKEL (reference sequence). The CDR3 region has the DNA TGTGCCAGCAGCCAAGAAGGGCCCCAACTAGTCGGGCCCTACGAGCAGTACTTC. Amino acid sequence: CASSQEGPQLVGPYEQYF.

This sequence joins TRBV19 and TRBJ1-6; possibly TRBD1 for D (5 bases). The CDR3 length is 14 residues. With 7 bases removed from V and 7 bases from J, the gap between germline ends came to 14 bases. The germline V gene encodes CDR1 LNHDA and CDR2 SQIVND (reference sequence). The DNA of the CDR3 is TGTGCCAGTACCTTATTTGGGGCAAATTCACCCCTCCACTTT. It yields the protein CASTLFGANSPLHF.

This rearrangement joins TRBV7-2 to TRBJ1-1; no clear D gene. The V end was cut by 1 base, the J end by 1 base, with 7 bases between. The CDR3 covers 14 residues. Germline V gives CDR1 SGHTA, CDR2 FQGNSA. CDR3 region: CASSLVGGNTEAFF. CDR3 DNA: TGTGCCAGCAGCTTAGTAGGAGGGAACACTGAAGCTTTCTTT.

The CDR3 region has the DNA TGTGCCAGCAGTTGGACAGGGGGAAGGGATACGCAGTATTTT. Its translation is CASSWTGGRDTQYF. This chain links TRBV6-5 with TRBJ2-3; 10 positions agree with TRBD1. Germline-derived CDR1 and CDR2 are MNHEY and SVGAGI. J lost 6 bases, V lost 4 bases, and 4 bases had no gene match. The CDR3 spans 14 residues.

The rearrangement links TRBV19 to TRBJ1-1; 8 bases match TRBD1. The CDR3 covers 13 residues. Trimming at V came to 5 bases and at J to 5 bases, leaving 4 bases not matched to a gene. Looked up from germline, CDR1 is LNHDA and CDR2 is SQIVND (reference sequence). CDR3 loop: CASSQTGDTEAFF. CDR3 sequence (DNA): TGTGCCAGTAGTCAGACAGGGGATACTGAAGCTTTCTTT.

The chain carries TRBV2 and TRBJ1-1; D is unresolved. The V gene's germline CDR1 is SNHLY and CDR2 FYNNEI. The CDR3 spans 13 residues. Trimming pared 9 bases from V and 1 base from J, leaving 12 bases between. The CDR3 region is CASNGLQNTEAFF. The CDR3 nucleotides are TGTGCCAGTAATGGACTGCAGAACACTGAAGCTTTCTTT.

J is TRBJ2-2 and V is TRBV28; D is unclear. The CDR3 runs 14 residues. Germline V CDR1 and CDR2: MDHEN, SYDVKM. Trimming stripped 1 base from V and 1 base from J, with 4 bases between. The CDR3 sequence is CASSLSQNTGELFF. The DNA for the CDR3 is TGTGCCAGCAGTTTATCCCAGAACACCGGGGAGCTGTTTTTT.

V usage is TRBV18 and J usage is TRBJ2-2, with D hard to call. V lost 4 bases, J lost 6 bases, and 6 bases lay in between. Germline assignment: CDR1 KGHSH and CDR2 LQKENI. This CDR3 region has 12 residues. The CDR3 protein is CASSLRSGELFF. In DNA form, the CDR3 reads TGTGCCAGCTCACTCCGGTCCGGGGAGCTGTTTTTT.

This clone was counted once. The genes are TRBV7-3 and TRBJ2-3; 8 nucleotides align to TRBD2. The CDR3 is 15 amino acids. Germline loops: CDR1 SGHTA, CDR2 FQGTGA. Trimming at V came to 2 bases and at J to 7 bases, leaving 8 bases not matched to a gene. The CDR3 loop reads CASSLAGGPPNTQYF. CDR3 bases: TGTGCCAGCAGCTTAGCGGGGGGACCCCCAAATACGCAGTATTTT.

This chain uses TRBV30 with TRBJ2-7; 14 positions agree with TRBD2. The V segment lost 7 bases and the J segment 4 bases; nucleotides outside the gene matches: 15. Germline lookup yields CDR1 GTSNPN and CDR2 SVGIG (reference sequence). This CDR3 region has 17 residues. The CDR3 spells CASSGRRGLAGVYEQYF. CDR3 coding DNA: TGTGCCTCATCCGGCCGCCGGGGACTAGCGGGGGTTTACGAGCAGTACTTC.

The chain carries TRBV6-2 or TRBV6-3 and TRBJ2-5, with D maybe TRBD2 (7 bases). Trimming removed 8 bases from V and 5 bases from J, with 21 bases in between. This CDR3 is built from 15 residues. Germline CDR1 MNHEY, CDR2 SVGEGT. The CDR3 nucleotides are TGTGCCAGCCGCCTTTTAGGGGGGGCGGGGGAGACCCAGTACTTC. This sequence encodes CASRLLGGAGETQYF.

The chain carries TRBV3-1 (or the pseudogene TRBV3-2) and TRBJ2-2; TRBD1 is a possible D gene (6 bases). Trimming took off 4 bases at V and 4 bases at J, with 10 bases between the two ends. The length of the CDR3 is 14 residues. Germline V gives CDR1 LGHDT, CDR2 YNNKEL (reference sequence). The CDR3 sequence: CASSLQGSTGELFF. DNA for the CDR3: TGTGCCAGCAGCCTCCAGGGGAGCACCGGGGAGCTGTTTTTT.